The entry below gives a single T cell receptor beta chain sequence along with its context. The antigen is not known. 60 Vbeta and 13 Jbeta primers were used in PCR. Sequencing was performed with immunoSEQ multiplex PCR; in TCRdb, only in-frame clones are kept and a portion is missing. The data show roughly 160,000 clones, with 76% seen just once and 1.3% to 1.5% held by the top ten. This specimen comes from a study of cytomegalovirus exposure and HLA in healthy donors. On the study more broadly: T cells numbering about 200 million yielded more than 100 million unique TCR beta sequences in an earlier analysis. Study-level results: In a later analysis, HLA-C alleles had the fewest associated TCRs, DRB1 alleles the most. Three chains tied to CMV proved CMV antigen-specific in vitro. Donors were assumed by presence/absence analyses to have roughly uniform sequencing depth.

The sequencing sample was made of PBMCs. This receptor was obtained from a man aged 60 to 75 in good health and CMV-seronegative.

CDR3 DNA: TGTGCCAGCAGCGTAGTTGCGGGAGGTTCCGGGGAGCTGTTTTTT. Its translation is CASSVVAGGSGELFF. The chain links TRBV9 to TRBJ2-2; 8 bases map to TRBD2. The CDR3 contains 15 residues. J lost 6 bases, V lost 0 bases, and 4 bases had no gene match. CDR1 and CDR2 from the germline V gene are SGDLS and YYNGEE. Using reference TRBV9 and TRBJ2-2 for the parts outside the CDR3, the full variable domain is DSGVTQTPKHLITATGQRVTLRCSPRSGDLSVYWYQQSLDQGLQFLIQYYNGEERAKGNILERFSAQQFPDLHSELNLSSLELGDSALYFCASSVVAGGSGELFFGEGSRLTVL.